The 12 T cell receptor beta chains below were found in one sample sequenced in a study of T-cell reconstitution after alpha-beta-depleted transplantation in children. Using unique molecular identifiers, the investigators prepared the TCRbeta library. From the PCR reads, TCRdb called clonotypes with MiXCR, one entry per CDR3 protein. The sample consists of 350,000 to 500,000 distinct CDR3 sequences, 43% of them appearing once. The input for sequencing was PBMCs, taken before TCRalphabeta/CD19-depleted stem cell transplant. The origin of the receptors is a girl aged 2 to 9 with aplastic anemia, due to receive a stem cell transplant.

The rearrangement links TRBV5-1 to TRBJ2-3; 9 bases map to TRBD2. This CDR3 region has 16 residues. V lost 0 bases, J lost 3 bases, and 5 bases stayed unmatched. Germline CDR1 reads SGHRS; CDR2 reads YFSETQ. The CDR3 bases are TGCGCCAGCAGCTTGGACTCTAGCGGGATAACAGATACGCAGTATTTT. Its translation: CASSLDSSGITDTQYF.

This rearrangement joins TRBV5-1 to TRBJ2-1; 7 nucleotides align to TRBD1. The V and J ends lost 0 bases and 9 bases, in that order; junction bases with no gene match: 9. The CDR3 has 15 amino acids. CDR1 SGHRS and CDR2 YFSETQ come from the germline V gene. The CDR3 DNA sequence: TGCGCCAGCAGCTTGGTCCACGCACAGGGGATTGAGCAGTTCTTC. It yields the protein CASSLVHAQGIEQFF.

The chain recombines TRBV7-2 with TRBJ2-7; no clear D. This CDR3 has 13 amino acids. CDR1 and CDR2 (germline): SGHTA, FQGNSA. The germline V and J ends were trimmed by 4 bases and 5 bases, with 12 bases remaining between them. This chain's CDR3 is CASSSGPVHEQYF. DNA for the CDR3: TGTGCCAGCAGCTCCGGACCTGTCCACGAGCAGTACTTC.

This clonotype was detected a few times. Here the CDR3 reads CASSLKADQYNEQFF. Here the CDR3 DNA reads TGTGCCAGCAGTTTAAAGGCTGATCAGTACAATGAGCAGTTCTTC. This sequence joins TRBV12-3 or TRBV12-4 and TRBJ2-1; D is uncertain. CDR3 size: 15 residues. V was pared by 2 bases and J by 4 bases, with 12 bases between.

The chain is built from TRBV19 and TRBJ1-1; 8 bases match TRBD1. The CDR3 is made up of 15 amino acids. Germline CDR1 LNHDA, CDR2 SQIVND (reference sequence). V trimming: 10 bases; J trimming: 0 bases; junction bases outside the gene matches: 10. CDR3 amino acids: CATRPGGLMNTEAFF. CDR3 DNA sequence: TGTGCCACTCGACCAGGGGGCCTTATGAACACTGAAGCTTTCTTT.

The J gene is TRBJ2-5, the V gene TRBV20-1; a weak D match, TRBD1 (6 bases). Germline loops: CDR1 DFQATT, CDR2 SNEGSKA (reference sequence). V was cut by 6 bases and J by 4 bases, with 18 bases left in between. The length of the CDR3 is 14 residues. The CDR3 DNA reads TGCAGTGCAGGATCTACAGGGCCGGGAGAGACCCAGTACTTC. As protein: CSAGSTGPGETQYF.

A word on this clonotype: A much larger clone differs from this one at a single base, so this may be a read error. The gene calls are TRBV11-2 and TRBJ2-3; D is undetermined. Trimming took off 4 bases at V and 4 bases at J, with 3 bases between the two ends. Germline V CDR1 and CDR2: SGHAT, FQNNGV. The CDR3 is 11 amino acids. CDR3 amino acids: CASSSPDTQYF. Written as DNA, the CDR3 is TGTGCCAGCAGCTCGCCAGATACGCAGTATTTT.

This chain connects TRBV30 to TRBJ1-3; a weak D match, TRBD1 (5 bases). V was pared by 3 bases and J by 3 bases, with 21 bases between. CDR3 length equals 17 residues. Germline V CDR1 and CDR2: GTSNPN, SVGIG (reference sequence). The CDR3 region has the DNA TGTGCCTGGAGCGATGTAGCTAACAGGATCTATGGAAACACCATATATTTT. This codes for CAWSDVANRIYGNTIYF.

This chain links TRBV15 with TRBJ2-7; the match to TRBD2 covers 14 bases. Germline values: CDR1 LNHNV, CDR2 YYDKDF (reference sequence). V gave up 0 bases and J gave up 4 bases; unmatched junction bases: 14. This CDR3 comprises 20 residues. Here the CDR3 reads CATSRDGRGHGLAGGYEQYF. The CDR3 DNA reads as TGTGCCACCAGCAGAGATGGCAGGGGCCATGGACTAGCGGGAGGATACGAGCAGTACTTC.

The J gene is TRBJ2-2, the V gene TRBV5-6; 13 bases fit TRBD2. The CDR3 spans 17 residues. Germline CDR1 and CDR2: SGHDT and YYEEEE. V was clipped by 5 bases and J by 4 bases; unmatched bases: 8. CDR3: CASSRGLAGEGTGELFF. CDR3 nucleotide sequence: TGTGCCAGCAGTCGTGGACTAGCGGGAGAGGGCACCGGGGAGCTGTTTTTT.

The sample holds a few counts of this clonotype. As the CDR3 is not closed by the conserved phenylalanine or tryptophan, this likely results from a read error. The limits of the CDR3 on the DNA are not certain, so only TCRdb's listed CDR3 is given. CDR3 amino acids: CSASTGTA. This rearrangement joins TRBV20-1 to TRBJ1-2. CDR1 is DFQATT and CDR2 is SNEGSKA in the germline V gene (reference sequence). A total of 8 residues make up the CDR3, ends included.

The chain uses TRBV4-1 and TRBJ2-1, with 8 positions matching TRBD2. This CDR3 is built from 15 residues. Germline V gene data show CDR1 as MGHRA and CDR2 as YSYEKL. V lost 3 bases, J lost 3 bases, and 4 bases stayed unmatched. The CDR3 DNA reads as TGCGCCAGCAGCCACCCGAGCGGGAGCTACAATGAGCAGTTCTTC. The encoded protein is CASSHPSGSYNEQFF.